Listed below are T cell receptor beta chains from one sample, sequenced in a study of cytomegalovirus exposure and HLA in healthy donors. Clones were read by immunoSEQ multiplex PCR, and TCRdb kept only the in-frame ones, dropping some. The sample yields 150,000 to 200,000 clones, about 72% seen once. The material sequenced was PBMCs. These receptors were obtained from a human donor in good health. CDR3s include the opening cysteine and the closing phenylalanine or tryptophan. The D gene is left open where the match is weak. Clone size, where shown, is once, few, many, or a class for clones that have expanded.

TRBJ2-7	-	TRBV30	-	CAFFKQKAAYEQYF	TGTGCTTTTTTCAAGCAGAAGGCGGCATACGAGCAGTACTTC
TRBJ1-1	few	TRBV25-1	-	CASTPDWGAEAFF	TGTGCCAGCACCCCCGACTGGGGGGCTGAAGCTTTCTTT
TRBJ1-1	-	TRBV20-1	-	CSARDREVAFF	TGCAGTGCTAGAGATCGGGAGGTAGCTTTCTTT
TRBJ2-7	-	TRBV7-9	-	CASSPRDEQYF	TGTGCCAGCAGCCCCCGCGACGAGCAGTACTTC
TRBJ1-6	-	TRBV5-1	-	CASSLEGLDSPLHF	TGCGCCAGCAGCTTGGAGGGGCTAGATTCACCCCTCCACTTT
TRBJ2-7	-	TRBV30	-	CAWSETYYEQYF	TGTGCCTGGAGTGAAACCTACTACGAGCAGTACTTC
TRBJ2-1	-	TRBV6-5	TRBD2	CASSYMAGGGGEQFF	TGTGCCAGCAGTTACATGGCGGGGGGAGGTGGTGAGCAGTTCTTC
TRBJ2-3	-	TRBV12-5	TRBD2	CASGPAGGALFGDTQYF	TGTGCTAGTGGCCCGGCGGGGGGGGCCTTGTTTGGAGATACGCAGTATTTT
TRBJ1-2	-	TRBV5-1	-	CASSLDGRALGGGYTF	TGCGCCAGCAGCTTGGATGGCAGGGCGTTGGGGGGTGGCTACACCTTC
TRBJ2-1	-	TRBV28	-	CASSGAVRNEQFF	TGTGCCAGCAGTGGGGCCGTGAGGAATGAGCAGTTCTTC
TRBJ2-1	-	TRBV5-1	TRBD2	CASSLAKVAGSNEQFF	TGCGCCAGCAGCTTGGCCAAGGTAGCGGGGAGCAATGAGCAGTTCTTC
TRBJ2-5	-	TRBV2	TRBD1	CASTRDSEETQYF	TGTGCCAGCACCAGGGACAGCGAAGAGACCCAGTACTTC
TRBJ1-1	-	TRBV29-1	TRBD1	CSVATGPNTEAFF	TGCAGCGTTGCGACAGGGCCGAACACTGAAGCTTTCTTT
TRBJ2-7	-	TRBV5-1	TRBD1	CASSWGRGSYEQYF	TGCGCCAGCAGCTGGGGCAGGGGGTCCTACGAGCAGTACTTC
TRBJ2-1	few	TRBV28	-	CASSRRASGNEQFF	TGTGCCAGCTCACGGCGGGCCAGTGGCAATGAGCAGTTCTTC
TRBJ2-7	-	TRBV6-1	-	CASSEERQVYEQYF	TGTGCCAGCAGTGAAGAACGACAGGTGTACGAGCAGTACTTC
TRBJ2-5	-	TRBV12-5	TRBD2	CASGLVQAGGVQETQYF	TGTGCTAGTGGTTTGGTACAAGCCGGGGGGGTCCAAGAGACCCAGTACTTC
TRBJ2-5	-	TRBV9	TRBD2	CASSVGTSGGPQETQYF	TGTGCCAGCAGCGTCGGGACTAGCGGGGGCCCCCAAGAGACCCAGTACTTC
TRBJ1-1	-	TRBV7-9	-	CASSPPDSTEAFF	TGTGCCAGCAGCCCCCCCGACAGCACTGAAGCTTTCTTT
TRBJ2-4	-	TRBV5-1	TRBD1	CASSTRTGWENIQYF	TGCGCCAGCAGCACCCGGACAGGTTGGGAAAACATTCAGTACTTC
TRBJ2-7	once	TRBV7-6	TRBD1	CASSSTGNDEQYF	TGTGCCAGCAGCTCGACAGGGAACGACGAGCAGTACTTC
TRBJ2-2	-	TRBV27	TRBD2	CASSTSGTNTGELFF	TGTGCCAGCAGTACTAGCGGGACGAACACCGGGGAGCTGTTTTTT
TRBJ1-2	-	TRBV4-1	TRBD1	CASSQGQGSYGYTF	TGCGCCAGCAGCCAAGGACAGGGCTCCTATGGCTACACCTTC
TRBJ1-3	-	TRBV7-2	-	CASSLGQGFGNTIYF	TGTGCCAGCAGCTTAGGGCAGGGTTTTGGAAACACCATATATTTT